These 30 T cell receptor beta chains originate from one sample sequenced in a study of T cell repertoires in cytomegalovirus infection. In TCRdb, the reads were re-called with MiXCR into one record per CDR3 protein. The sample gives some 150,000 distinct CDR3 sequences, about 20% of which show up once; about 10% is in the top ten. Sequenced sample: PBMCs. The source of these receptors is a human donor in good health (CMV status not recorded). Some clones in this sample may be carry-over from other donors' samples.

This clonotype appeared many times. The chain has TRBV7-2 and TRBJ2-5; D might be TRBD1 or TRBD2, each matching 5 bases. Trimming removed 0 bases from V and 4 bases from J, with 9 bases in between. This CDR3 comprises 14 residues. In germline, CDR1 is SGHTA, CDR2 FQGNSA. CDR3 nucleotides: TGTGCCAGCAGCTTAGCGGGTGGGGGAGAGACCCAGTACTTC. Its protein product is CASSLAGGGETQYF.

This clonotype was seen only once. A read error may explain this, as a much larger clone is one base away. The rearrangement uses TRBV7-4 and TRBJ2-1; weak D call: TRBD1 (6 bases). The CDR3 covers 16 residues. In germline, CDR1 is SGHVT, CDR2 SQSDAQ. In DNA, the CDR3 is TGTGCCAGCAGCCCGACTCAGGGGAGCTCCTACAATGAGCAGCTCTTC. Protein: CASSPTQGSSYNEQLF.

Only a few counts were recorded for this clonotype. The V and J genes are TRBV7-8 and TRBJ2-3; D might be TRBD1 or TRBD2, each matching 5 bases. This CDR3 contains 14 residues. The V end was cut by 6 bases, the J end by 4 bases, with 14 bases between. Germline CDR1 SGHVS, CDR2 FQNEAQ. CDR3 in DNA: TGTGCCAGCAGGGGGGTAGCGTCGTCAGATACGCAGTATTTT. Translated: CASRGVASSDTQYF. The complete variable domain, with remaining parts taken from reference TRBV7-8 and TRBJ2-3, reads GAGVSQSPRYKVAKRGQDVALRCDPISGHVSLFWYQQALGQGPEFLTYFQNEAQLDKSGLPSDRFFAERPEGSVSTLKIQRTQQEDSAVYLCASRGVASSDTQYFGPGTRLTVL.

The chain carries TRBV7-9 and TRBJ1-6; D is uncertain. This CDR3 is built from 14 residues. The V end was cut by 0 bases, the J end by 8 bases, with 8 bases between. Looked up from germline, CDR1 is SEHNR and CDR2 is FQNEAQ (reference sequence). CDR3 in amino acids: CASSLAPRDSPLHF. Written as DNA, the CDR3 is TGTGCCAGCAGCTTAGCGCCCCGGGATTCACCCCTCCACTTT.

The chain carries TRBV3-1 and TRBJ2-7; D not certain. V was cut by 1 base and J by 0 bases, with 7 bases left in between. The CDR3 runs 14 residues. Germline lookup yields CDR1 LGHDT and CDR2 YNNKEL (reference sequence). CDR3 loop: CASSQGAVSYEQYF. CDR3 in DNA: TGTGCCAGCAGCCAAGGGGCAGTCTCCTACGAGCAGTACTTC.

The rearrangement links TRBV12-3 or TRBV12-4 to TRBJ1-2; 7 nucleotides align to TRBD1. This CDR3 comprises 14 residues. With V trimmed by 5 bases and J by 7 bases, 10 bases remained unmatched. CDR3 sequence reads: CASSQTGILGGYTF. The DNA of the CDR3 is TGTGCCAGCAGTCAGACAGGGATTTTGGGTGGCTACACCTTC.

This clonotype was seen only a few times. V usage is TRBV12-3 or TRBV12-4 and J usage is TRBJ2-1; D gene uncertain. The CDR3 is 13 residues long. Trimming left V 1 base short and J 9 bases short, with 10 bases between. The CDR3: CASSLGLFGEQFF. In nucleotides, the CDR3 is TGTGCCAGCAGTTTAGGGCTTTTTGGTGAGCAGTTCTTC.

This clonotype has a count of ten or more. J is TRBJ1-1 and V is TRBV7-3; tentative D call: TRBD1 (5 bases). CDR1 and CDR2 from the germline V gene are SGHTA and FQGTGA. This CDR3 has 15 amino acids. Trimming pared 5 bases from V and 1 base from J, leaving 14 bases between. For the CDR3, the DNA is TGTGCCAGCAGCCCATACGGGACCAGGAACACTGAAGCTTTCTTT. This sequence encodes CASSPYGTRNTEAFF.

The V call is TRBV14, the J call TRBJ1-5; TRBD1 is a possible D gene (5 bases). This CDR3 has 16 residues. Trimming pared 4 bases from V and 0 bases from J, leaving 13 bases between. Per the germline V gene, CDR1 is SGHDN and CDR2 is FVKESK. CDR3 sequence: CASSPPMTDSNQPQHF. The CDR3, as DNA: TGTGCCAGCAGCCCCCCCATGACAGATAGCAATCAGCCCCAGCATTTT.

This clonotype showed up just a few times. This chain uses TRBV2 with TRBJ1-2; D possibly corresponds to TRBD1 (5 bases). This CDR3 has 14 amino acids. Germline CDR1 reads SNHLY; CDR2 reads FYNNEI. The ends were cut back, 6 bases at V and 4 bases at J, with 15 bases in the middle. The CDR3: CASSPVGGGYGYTF. DNA of the CDR3: TGTGCCAGCAGCCCGGTGGGGGGGGGCTATGGCTACACCTTC.

V usage is TRBV20-1 and J usage is TRBJ2-7, with 9 nucleotides matching TRBD2. There are 14 residues in the CDR3. The J segment lost 2 bases and the V segment lost 3 bases, leaving 5 bases of the junction unmatched. The V gene's germline CDR1 is DFQATT and CDR2 SNEGSKA (reference sequence). DNA of the CDR3: TGCAGTGCTAGGAGCGGGAGGAGAACCTACGAGCAGTACTTC. It specifies CSARSGRRTYEQYF.

This clonotype was seen a few times. Lacking the conserved final phenylalanine or tryptophan, this CDR3 likely reflects a read error. The DNA is left out, because the CDR3 cannot be placed on it with certainty; the CDR3 is given as TCRdb lists it. The V call is TRBV6-5, the J call TRBJ1-1; the table assigns TRBD1, which was not confirmed against the DNA. 8 amino acids form the CDR3, both terminal residues included. Germline assignment: CDR1 MNHEY and CDR2 SVGAGI. CDR3 loop: CASSAGAE.

As regards this clonotype: A much larger clonotype is one base distant, so this may be a read error. This chain's CDR3 is CANSPGGPGRYGYTF. The CDR3 region has the DNA TGTGCCAACAGCCCAGGAGGACCCGGCCGATATGGCTACACCTTC. The chain combines TRBV7-4 with TRBJ1-2; D gene ambiguous. From germline, CDR1 is SGHVT and CDR2 SQSDAQ. The CDR3 is 15 residues long.

This clonotype was seen at least ten times. The chain has TRBV12-3 or TRBV12-4 and TRBJ2-5, with a weak D call TRBD2 (5 bases). This CDR3 spans 11 amino acids. V gave up 6 bases and J gave up 4 bases, with 6 bases separating them. As DNA, the CDR3 is TGTGCCAGCAGAGAGGGAGAGACCCAGTACTTC. This sequence encodes CASREGETQYF.

Only a few counts were recorded for this clonotype. The chain uses TRBV20-1 and TRBJ2-6; TRBD1 matches 7 bases. Looked up from germline, CDR1 is DFQATT and CDR2 is SNEGSKA (reference sequence). The CDR3 extends over 18 amino acids. The V and J ends lost 1 base and 1 base, in that order; junction bases with no gene match: 10. The CDR3 loop is CSARVRQGKSSGANVLTF. The CDR3 DNA sequence: TGCAGTGCTAGAGTCCGACAGGGAAAATCGTCTGGGGCCAACGTCCTGACTTTC.

This chain connects TRBV6-6 to TRBJ1-4; the D gene is possibly TRBD1 (5 bases). Germline V gene lookup returns CDR1 MNHNY and CDR2 SVGAGI (reference sequence). Deletions cut 6 bases from V and 5 bases from J, with 16 bases between. The CDR3 extends over 15 amino acids. In DNA form, the CDR3 reads TGTGCCAGCAGGCCTGCGGCGGGGCAGAATGAAAAACTGTTTTTT. Protein product: CASRPAAGQNEKLFF.

This chain uses TRBV9 with TRBJ1-1; no clear D. This CDR3 region has 15 residues. V lost 1 base, J lost 1 base, and 11 bases lay in between. Germline V gives CDR1 SGDLS, CDR2 YYNGEE. Here the CDR3 reads CASSVSGLWNTEAFF. In nucleotides, the CDR3 is TGTGCCAGCAGCGTATCCGGGTTATGGAACACTGAAGCTTTCTTT.

The chain couples TRBV12-5 to TRBJ1-1, with a weak D call TRBD1 (6 bases). Germline V gives CDR1 LGHNT, CDR2 FRNRAP. Trimming took 6 bases from V and 1 from J, leaving 15 bases between them. CDR3 length: 15 amino acids. CDR3: CASGARDKRNTEAFF. CDR3 DNA sequence: TGTGCTAGTGGCGCAAGGGACAAACGGAACACTGAAGCTTTCTTT.

This clonotype was seen ten or more times. V and J are TRBV7-8 and TRBJ2-1, with unresolved D. This CDR3 region has 12 residues. Per the germline V gene, CDR1 is SGHVS and CDR2 is FQNEAQ. Trimming removed 3 bases from V and 7 bases from J, with 7 bases in between. The CDR3 sequence is CASSLVGNEQFF. For the CDR3, the DNA is TGTGCCAGCAGCTTGGTAGGTAATGAGCAGTTCTTC.

This chain joins TRBV11-2 and TRBJ2-1; 10 bases agree with TRBD2. Germline CDR1 is SGHAT and CDR2 is FQNNGV. CDR3 size: 15 residues. J was trimmed by 9 bases and V by 0 bases; bases with no gene match: 5. For the CDR3, the DNA is TGTGCCAGCAGCTTAGACAGCGGGGGGGTAGGTGAGCAGTTCTTC. It yields the protein CASSLDSGGVGEQFF.

This clonotype was counted many times. This chain uses TRBV7-2 with TRBJ1-3; D not resolved. The CDR3 spans 9 residues. Trimming shortened V by 11 bases and J by 8 bases, and 7 bases separated the two germline ends. Germline CDR1 is SGHTA and CDR2 is FQGNSA. CDR3 coding DNA: TGTGCCTGCCTCGACACCATATATTTT. Its protein product is CACLDTIYF.

This clonotype was observed many times. This chain links TRBV7-6 with TRBJ1-1, with 8 bases aligning to TRBD1. CDR1 SGHVS and CDR2 FNYEAQ come from the germline V gene. After removal of 4 bases from V and 4 bases from J, the junction contained 8 bases not matched to a gene. The CDR3 has 15 residues. Here the CDR3 DNA reads TGTGCCAGCAGCTCGAATCAGGGGGCAGGCACTGAAGCTTTCTTT. Its protein is CASSSNQGAGTEAFF.

This clonotype was observed a handful of times. The V gene is TRBV28, the J gene TRBJ2-3; TRBD2 matches 11 bases. J lost 5 bases, V lost 5 bases, and 9 bases had no gene match. CDR1 is MDHEN and CDR2 is SYDVKM in the germline V gene. The length of the CDR3 is 16 residues. CDR3 residues: CASSPPTSGGLDTQYF. CDR3 nucleotides: TGTGCCAGCAGTCCACCAACTAGCGGGGGTCTAGATACGCAGTATTTT.

The chain carries TRBV6-2 or TRBV6-3 and TRBJ2-5; 10 nucleotides align to TRBD1. Germline values: CDR1 MNHEY, CDR2 SVGEGT. This CDR3 has 15 amino acids. The ends lost 5 bases at V and 3 bases at J; junction bases unmatched: 6. The CDR3 DNA sequence: TGTGCCAGCAGTACCTGGGACAGGGGAAAAGAGACCCAGTACTTC. Translated, it gives CASSTWDRGKETQYF.

This clonotype was observed a few times. V usage is TRBV2 and J usage is TRBJ2-2; a possible D gene is TRBD2 (6 bases). Germline V CDR1 and CDR2: SNHLY, FYNNEI. This CDR3 has 14 amino acids. CDR3 loop: CGGVRRGNTGELFF. In nucleotides, the CDR3 is TGTGGCGGGGTCCGAAGGGGGAACACCGGGGAGCTGTTTTTT.

This clonotype has at least ten counts. The CDR3 region is CASSPTGDRELFF. The DNA for the CDR3 is TGTGCCAGCAGCCCAACAGGCGATCGAGAGCTGTTTTTT. The chain joins TRBV7-2 to TRBJ2-2; D is perhaps TRBD1 (5 bases). The CDR3 is 13 amino acids. Trimming pared 5 bases from V and 11 bases from J, leaving 15 bases between. CDR1 is SGHTA, CDR2 FQGNSA, per germline.

There are many counts of this clonotype. V usage is TRBV12-3 or TRBV12-4 and J usage is TRBJ2-1, with TRBD1 as a possible D gene (8 bases). V lost 5 bases and J lost 8, with 28 bases in between. This CDR3 has 18 amino acids. The DNA for the CDR3 is TGTGCCAGCAGTCCCGGGACAGGAGGACTAGTCTCACATGATGAGCAGTTCTTC. Translated: CASSPGTGGLVSHDEQFF.

The sample holds many counts of this clonotype. The chain has TRBV5-1 and TRBJ2-1; TRBD2 aligns across 8 bases. The CDR3 is 15 residues long. Germline values: CDR1 SGHRS, CDR2 YFSETQ. The V and J ends lost 0 bases and 10 bases, in that order; junction bases with no gene match: 9. As DNA, the CDR3 is TGCGCCAGCAGCTTGGACCCCAGCGGGAGAGAGGAGCAGTTCTTC. As protein: CASSLDPSGREEQFF.

This clonotype was seen repeatedly, ten times or more. V and J are TRBV7-2 and TRBJ2-7; 7 bases line up with TRBD1. CDR3 length: 13 residues. Trimming cost V 5 bases and J 0 bases; bases outside gene matches: 1. Looked up from germline, CDR1 is SGHTA and CDR2 is FQGNSA. DNA of the CDR3: TGTGCCAGCAGCGACAGGGTCTCCTACGAGCAGTACTTC. Encoded protein: CASSDRVSYEQYF.

V is TRBV5-1 and J is TRBJ1-1; D is possibly TRBD1 (6 bases). CDR1 is SGHRS, CDR2 YFSETQ, per germline. V lost 3 bases and J 0 bases, leaving 9 bases between the germline ends. CDR3 length: 14 amino acids. This chain's CDR3 is CASSSRGMNTEAFF. CDR3 in DNA: TGCGCCAGCAGCTCCAGGGGTATGAACACTGAAGCTTTCTTT.